What follows are 30 T cell receptor beta chains derived from one specimen sequenced in a study of blood T cell repertoires in COVID-19. Sequencing used immunoSEQ multiplex PCR; TCRdb keeps in-frame clones, though not all of them. The profile shows about 180,000 clones, under 85% of them singletons. The sequencing input was peripheral blood. These TCRs come from a human donor in a cohort sampled during active COVID-19.

This clone was observed once. V and J are TRBV10-1 and TRBJ2-7, with 7 bases fitting TRBD1. V dropped 9 bases and J dropped 1; count of bases not matched to a gene: 3. Germline V lookup: CDR1 WNHNN, CDR2 SYGVQD (reference sequence). This CDR3 is 12 amino acids long. The CDR3, as DNA: TGCGCCAGAGAACAGGGGTCCTACGAGCAGTACTTC. This encodes CAREQGSYEQYF.

J is TRBJ1-3 and V is TRBV2; TRBD1 matches at 7 bases. The CDR3 consists of 14 residues. V lost 4 bases and J lost 12; bases outside the gene matches: 12. Germline loops: CDR1 SNHLY, CDR2 FYNNEI. CDR3 nucleotide sequence: TGTGCCAGCAGTGCCCGGGACAGTCCCGATTTCATATATTTT. Its translation is CASSARDSPDFIYF.

The chain is built from TRBV5-1 and TRBJ1-6, with D hard to call. The CDR3 runs 15 residues. Germline CDR1 is SGHRS and CDR2 is YFSETQ. Trimming pared 4 bases from V and 9 bases from J, leaving 17 bases between. Here the CDR3 DNA reads TGCGCCAGCAGCATTGGACCGGACGAGGGTTCACCCCTCCACTTT. Translated, it gives CASSIGPDEGSPLHF.

This chain uses TRBV11-2 with TRBJ2-7, with 9 bases fitting TRBD2. After removal of 1 base from V and 2 bases from J, the junction contained 6 bases not matched to a gene. This CDR3 has 16 amino acids. The V gene's germline CDR1 is SGHAT and CDR2 FQNNGV. The CDR3 bases are TGTGCCAGCAGCTTAGTCCAGGGCGGGGGGGCCTACGAGCAGTACTTC. Encoded protein: CASSLVQGGGAYEQYF.

The chain combines TRBV21-1 with TRBJ1-6; the table calls TRBD1, which could not be checked here. TRBV21-1 is noted as a pseudogene. The CDR3 loop spans 15 amino acids. Here the CDR3 DNA reads TGTGCCAGCAGCAAAGTAGACCAGGGGAATTCACCCCTCCACTTT. Its protein product is CASSKVDQGNSPLHF.

The rearrangement uses TRBV16 and TRBJ1-1; 7 bases are shared with TRBD1. The CDR3 is made up of 16 amino acids. The V gene's germline CDR1 is KGHSY and CDR2 FQNENV. V gave up 4 bases and J gave up 4 bases; unmatched junction bases: 12. The CDR3 spells CASSPTGFPSGTEAFF. In nucleotides, the CDR3 is TGTGCCAGCAGCCCGACAGGGTTTCCGTCTGGCACTGAAGCTTTCTTT.

The genes are TRBV21-1 and TRBJ2-2; the table's D call of TRBD1 was not tested on the DNA. TRBV21-1 counts as a pseudogene. CDR3 length equals 16 residues. As DNA, the CDR3 is TGTGCCAGCAGCACACGACCCGACAGAAACACCGGGGAGCTGTTTTTT. Amino acids: CASSTRPDRNTGELFF.

CDR3 bases: TGTGCCACCAGTGAGTCAGGTGGCCGATACAATGAGCAGTTCTTC. Its protein product is CATSESGGRYNEQFF. V and J are TRBV24-1 and TRBJ2-1; the D is unclear. There are 15 residues in the CDR3. Looked up from germline, CDR1 is KGHDR and CDR2 is SFDVKD. Trimming left V 4 bases short and J 4 bases short, with 13 bases between.

The V call is TRBV5-1, the J call TRBJ1-1; the D is unclear. CDR1 and CDR2 from the germline V gene are SGHRS and YFSETQ. This CDR3 is built from 14 residues. Trimming removed 4 bases from V and 1 base from J, with 11 bases in between. CDR3 DNA sequence: TGCGCCAGCAGCAAGGCCCGCGGGAACACTGAAGCTTTCTTT. Translated, it gives CASSKARGNTEAFF.

The V and J genes are TRBV11-2 and TRBJ2-2, with D perhaps matching TRBD2 (6 bases). The ends were cut back, 1 base at V and 7 bases at J, with 16 bases in the middle. The CDR3 consists of 16 residues. CDR1 is SGHAT and CDR2 is FQNNGV in the germline V gene. The CDR3 DNA sequence: TGTGCCAGCAGCTTAGGGGCTAGCGCCTTATTCGGGGAGCTGTTTTTT. As protein: CASSLGASALFGELFF.

The chain couples TRBV23-1 to TRBJ1-5; possibly TRBD1 for D (5 bases). TRBV23-1 is filed as an ORF, its function uncertain. This CDR3 has 14 amino acids. Trimming took off 3 bases at V and 4 bases at J, with 10 bases between the two ends. In nucleotides, the CDR3 is TGCGCCAGCAGTCACACGACAGCGAATCAGCCCCAGCATTTT. Amino acid sequence: CASSHTTANQPQHF.

This clone was recorded a few times. The gene calls are TRBV19 and TRBJ1-2; TRBD1 matches 7 bases. The CDR3 has 15 amino acids. Germline-derived CDR1 and CDR2 are LNHDA and SQIVND (reference sequence). V was clipped by 5 bases and J by 6 bases; unmatched bases: 12. CDR3 loop: CASSLGDTGDNGYTF. The CDR3 nucleotides are TGTGCCAGTAGTCTGGGGGATACAGGGGATAATGGCTACACCTTC.

This rearrangement joins TRBV5-4 to TRBJ2-5; perhaps TRBD1 as D (5 bases). Germline assignment: CDR1 SGHNT and CDR2 YYREEE (reference sequence). The CDR3 has 13 amino acids. V was trimmed by 2 bases and J by 1 base, leaving 6 bases between them. CDR3 nucleotides: TGTGCCAGCAGCTTACAGGTCCAAGAGACCCAGTACTTC. Protein sequence: CASSLQVQETQYF.

This clone has a single count. The rearrangement joins TRBV18 to TRBJ1-1, with 7 bases aligning to TRBD1. Germline assignment: CDR1 KGHSH and CDR2 LQKENI. The CDR3 loop spans 16 amino acids. With V trimmed by 6 bases and J by 1 base, 11 bases remained unmatched. The CDR3 sequence: CASSLIKDRTNTEAFF. The CDR3 region has the DNA TGTGCCAGCTCGCTCATTAAGGACAGGACGAACACTGAAGCTTTCTTT. The whole variable domain, filled in from reference TRBV18 and TRBJ1-1, reads NAGVMQNPRHLVRRRGQEARLRCSPMKGHSHVYWYRQLPEEGLKFMVYLQKENIIDESGMPKERFSAEFPKEGPSILRIQQVVRGDSAAYFCASSLIKDRTNTEAFFGQGTRLTVV.

This chain joins TRBV19 and TRBJ2-5, with TRBD1 matching over 8 bases. Germline assignment: CDR1 LNHDA and CDR2 SQIVND (reference sequence). The CDR3 is 13 residues long. J gave up 3 bases and V 4 bases, and 1 base lay outside the gene matches. The chain's CDR3 is CASSTQGEETQYF. In DNA, the CDR3 is TGTGCCAGTAGTACACAGGGGGAAGAGACCCAGTACTTC.

The chain is built from TRBV19 and TRBJ1-6; TRBD1 might be the D (6 bases). The CDR3 is made up of 13 amino acids. CDR1 and CDR2 from the germline V gene are LNHDA and SQIVND (reference sequence). V was cut by 6 bases and J by 13 bases, with 16 bases left in between. CDR3 region: CASRGAGLAPLHF. In nucleotides, the CDR3 is TGTGCCAGTAGGGGGGCCGGGTTGGCGCCCCTCCACTTT. The whole variable domain, remainder taken from reference TRBV19 and TRBJ1-6, is DGGITQSPKYLFRKEGQNVTLSCEQNLNHDAMYWYRQDPGQGLRLIYYSQIVNDFQKGDIAEGYSVSREKKESFPLTVTSAQKNPTAFYLCASRGAGLAPLHFGNGTRLTVT.

This rearrangement joins TRBV3-1 (or the pseudogene TRBV3-2) to TRBJ1-5; 9 bases fit TRBD1. The CDR3 runs to 15 residues. V lost 5 bases to trimming and J lost 6 bases; unmatched junction nucleotides: 8. Germline CDR1 is LGHDT and CDR2 is YNNKEL (reference sequence). CDR3 coding DNA: TGTGCCAGCAGCAACCGGGACAGGGTGTTTCAGCCCCAGCATTTT. Its protein is CASSNRDRVFQPQHF.

The chain recombines TRBV6-5 with TRBJ1-4; TRBD1 agrees at 9 bases. Germline V gene sequence: CDR1 MNHEY, CDR2 SVGAGI. The CDR3 has 16 amino acids. The trim removed 0 bases at V and 8 bases at J, leaving 7 bases unmatched. CDR3 DNA: TGTGCCAGCAGTTACTCCCAGACAGGGGGTGGGGAAAAACTGTTTTTT. Translated, it gives CASSYSQTGGGEKLFF.

The chain uses TRBV4-1 and TRBJ1-3; TRBD1 is a possible D gene (5 bases). The CDR3 length is 14 residues. V lost 2 bases to trimming and J lost 4 bases, with 9 bases between them. Germline CDR1 MGHRA, CDR2 YSYEKL. This chain's CDR3 is CASSQSPGGNTIYF. The CDR3 region has the DNA TGCGCCAGCAGCCAATCACCAGGGGGAAACACCATATATTTT.

J is TRBJ2-7 and V is TRBV4-1, with D perhaps TRBD1 (6 bases). From germline, CDR1 is MGHRA and CDR2 YSYEKL. The V end was cut by 0 bases, the J end by 2 bases, with 11 bases between. The CDR3 contains 15 residues. This chain's CDR3 is CASSQEQGSTYEQYF. The CDR3 region has the DNA TGCGCCAGCAGCCAAGAACAGGGTAGTACCTACGAGCAGTACTTC.

The chain uses TRBV7-8 and TRBJ2-7; D not resolved. This CDR3 contains 15 residues. V lost 1 base, J lost 4 bases, and 14 bases lay in between. CDR1 and CDR2 (germline): SGHVS, FQNEAQ. CDR3 loop: CASSLVSPGGYEQYF. For the CDR3, the DNA is TGTGCCAGCAGCTTAGTATCCCCCGGTGGTTACGAGCAGTACTTC.

The rearrangement uses TRBV19 and TRBJ1-5, with D maybe TRBD1 (6 bases). The germline V gene has CDR1 LNHDA and CDR2 SQIVND (reference sequence). The CDR3 has 14 amino acids. V was clipped by 9 bases and J by 6 bases, with 18 bases between them. CDR3 bases: TGTGCCAGCGCCATGAGGACAGTTGGTCAGCCCCAGCATTTT. Protein product: CASAMRTVGQPQHF. The full variable domain, with the rest looked up from reference TRBV19 and TRBJ1-5, is DGGITQSPKYLFRKEGQNVTLSCEQNLNHDAMYWYRQDPGQGLRLIYYSQIVNDFQKGDIAEGYSVSREKKESFPLTVTSAQKNPTAFYLCASAMRTVGQPQHFGDGTRLSIL.

CDR3 region: CASIRSGSSYNEQFF. The CDR3 DNA sequence: TGTGCCAGCATTCGAAGCGGGAGCTCCTACAATGAGCAGTTCTTC. The chain has TRBV2 and TRBJ2-1; 8 bases fit TRBD2. The V gene end was trimmed by 7 bases and the J gene end by 0 bases; junction bases not matched to a gene: 5. CDR1 SNHLY and CDR2 FYNNEI come from the germline V gene. This CDR3 comprises 15 residues.

This chain links TRBV7-9 with TRBJ2-5; D is ambiguous. Germline V gene data show CDR1 as SEHNR and CDR2 as FQNEAQ (reference sequence). Trimming took off 2 bases at V and 2 bases at J, with 9 bases between the two ends. The CDR3 is 14 amino acids. The CDR3 sequence is CASSLLAQQETQYF. The CDR3 nucleotides are TGTGCCAGCAGCTTATTGGCACAGCAAGAGACCCAGTACTTC.

In this sample, this clone turned up a few times. This chain uses TRBV10-3 with TRBJ1-1; D gene uncertain. V was cut by 7 bases and J by 0 bases, with 9 bases left in between. CDR1 and CDR2 (germline): ENHRY, SYGVKD. The CDR3 length is 13 residues. This chain's CDR3 is CAINDQLNTEAFF. The CDR3 region has the DNA TGTGCCATCAATGACCAGTTGAACACTGAAGCTTTCTTT.

The rearrangement uses TRBV21-1 and TRBJ1-2; TRBD1, as called in the table, went unchecked against the DNA. TRBV21-1 represents a pseudogene. This CDR3 has 16 residues. The CDR3 sequence: CASSKVGTGRNYGYTF. The CDR3 DNA reads as TGTGCCAGCAGCAAAGTGGGGACAGGGAGGAACTATGGCTACACCTTC.

The chain links TRBV5-6 to TRBJ1-6; D gene unclear. This CDR3 contains 16 residues. The V end was cut by 0 bases, the J end by 0 bases, with 7 bases between. Per germline, CDR1 SGHDT and CDR2 YYEEEE. CDR3: CASSLAPSSYNSPLHF. In DNA, the CDR3 is TGTGCCAGCAGCTTGGCGCCTAGCTCCTATAATTCACCCCTCCACTTT.

The chain links TRBV19 to TRBJ2-2; unclear D gene. The CDR3 is 14 residues long. The V end was cut by 4 bases, the J end by 6 bases, with 12 bases between. CDR1 and CDR2 (germline): LNHDA, SQIVND (reference sequence). CDR3 protein: CASSSDASAGELFF. The CDR3 nucleotides are TGTGCCAGTAGTAGCGATGCTTCCGCCGGGGAGCTGTTTTTT.

This chain links TRBV2 with TRBJ1-2; D ambiguous. Trimming took 5 bases from V and 4 from J, leaving 11 bases between them. Germline-derived CDR1 and CDR2 are SNHLY and FYNNEI. The CDR3 consists of 13 residues. For the CDR3, the DNA is TGTGCCAGCAGTCTCTCGGAGGCCTATGGCTACACCTTC. It translates to CASSLSEAYGYTF.

The chain uses TRBV5-4 and TRBJ2-3, with TRBD2 matching over 7 bases. V dropped 2 bases and J dropped 2; count of bases not matched to a gene: 5. Germline loops: CDR1 SGHNT, CDR2 YYREEE (reference sequence). The CDR3 is 15 amino acids. CDR3 protein: CASSLAGRITDTQYF. CDR3 nucleotides: TGTGCCAGCAGCTTAGCGGGGAGGATCACAGATACGCAGTATTTT.